The 31 T cell receptor beta chains below come from one sample, sequenced in a study of regulatory T cells in long-lasting Graves disease. Researchers made TCR beta libraries by using iRepertoire HTBI primers and running Arm-PCR on CDR3 regions. TCRdb analysed the multiplex PCR reads with MiXCR anew, one entry per CDR3 protein. The sample consists of about 470,000 distinct CDR3 sequences, about a fifth of them appearing once. The time point is: persistent/refractory GD, antithyroid drugs over 5 years with positive TRAb. Construction of the TCR library relied on RNA isolated from PBMCs. This sample comprised peripheral blood mononuclear cells (PBMCs), obtained when the disease was refractory, from a patient treated with antithyroid drugs. The source of these receptors is a female donor with Graves disease.

This clonotype was seen ten or more times. J is TRBJ2-7 and V is TRBV10-3; 7 nucleotides agree with TRBD2. V dropped 11 bases and J dropped 7; count of bases not matched to a gene: 17. The CDR3 contains 14 residues. CDR1 and CDR2 (germline): ENHRY, SYGVKD. The CDR3 protein is CAGGPGRGLEEQYF. CDR3 sequence (DNA): TGTGCCGGAGGGCCTGGGCGGGGGTTAGAGGAGCAGTACTTC.

This clonotype was detected only a few times. This chain joins TRBV20-1 and TRBJ2-4; TRBD2 agrees at 13 bases. The CDR3 has 16 residues. V lost 0 bases, J lost 9 bases, and 8 bases stayed unmatched. Germline values: CDR1 DFQATT, CDR2 SNEGSKA (reference sequence). CDR3 amino acids: CSARDTSGRAPGIQYF. The CDR3 DNA is TGCAGTGCTAGAGATACTAGCGGGAGGGCCCCGGGCATTCAGTACTTC.

This clonotype was observed at least ten times. Here the CDR3 reads CASSLGQPQHF. CDR3 DNA: TGTGCCAGCAGTTTAGGTCAGCCCCAGCATTTT. The rearrangement links TRBV28 to TRBJ1-5; D is undetermined. Looked up from germline, CDR1 is MDHEN and CDR2 is SYDVKM. Between the trimmed V and J ends, which lost 2 bases and 6 bases, there was a span of 2 bases. The CDR3 totals 11 residues.

This clonotype has more than one count but fewer than ten. The chain recombines TRBV28 with TRBJ1-5; no clear D gene. The V gene lost 3 bases and the J gene lost 5 bases, with 5 bases spanning the gap. This CDR3 has 12 amino acids. Germline V gene lookup returns CDR1 MDHEN and CDR2 SYDVKM. The CDR3 loop reads CASSLYDQPQHF. The CDR3 DNA follows: TGTGCCAGCAGTTTGTACGATCAGCCCCAGCATTTT.

The sample holds many counts of this clonotype. The rearrangement links TRBV2 to TRBJ1-5; the D is unclear. V lost 6 bases to trimming and J lost 3 bases, with 9 bases between them. Germline CDR1 is SNHLY and CDR2 is FYNNEI. The CDR3 consists of 13 residues. The CDR3 here is CASRELANQPQHF. In nucleotides, the CDR3 is TGTGCCAGCAGGGAGCTCGCCAATCAGCCCCAGCATTTT.

The chain is built from TRBV7-2 and TRBJ2-7; D perhaps matches TRBD2 (7 bases). Germline V lookup: CDR1 SGHTA, CDR2 FQGNSA. This CDR3 has 14 amino acids. V was pared by 4 bases and J by 7 bases, with 17 bases between. CDR3 in amino acids: CASSSMGGLGEQYF. The CDR3, as DNA: TGTGCCAGCAGCTCGATGGGGGGGCTGGGGGAGCAGTACTTC.

The genes are TRBV5-1 and TRBJ2-1; tentatively, D is TRBD2 (5 bases). Germline V gene sequence: CDR1 SGHRS, CDR2 YFSETQ. The CDR3 totals 13 residues. V lost 4 bases and J 7 bases, leaving 12 bases between the germline ends. The CDR3 here is CASSPKSGNEQFF. CDR3 DNA: TGCGCCAGCAGCCCAAAATCGGGGAATGAGCAGTTCTTC.

Many counts were recorded for this clonotype. V gene TRBV5-6 combines with J gene TRBJ2-5; D possibly corresponds to TRBD1 (6 bases). Germline loops: CDR1 SGHDT, CDR2 YYEEEE. Between the trimmed V and J ends, which lost 4 bases and 4 bases, there was a span of 23 bases. The length of the CDR3 is 17 residues. CDR3 sequence: CASSHRGHTKRRETQYF. Here the CDR3 DNA reads TGTGCCAGCAGCCATCGGGGACACACAAAAAGACGAGAGACCCAGTACTTC.

The chain uses TRBV24-1 and TRBJ2-6; D is undetermined. Trimming pared 3 bases from V and 2 bases from J, leaving 7 bases between. The CDR3 totals 15 residues. Germline V gene lookup returns CDR1 KGHDR and CDR2 SFDVKD. DNA of the CDR3: TGTGCCACCAGTGATCCGCCCCCTGGGGCCAACGTCCTGACTTTC. Translated, it gives CATSDPPPGANVLTF.

This chain connects TRBV7-2 to TRBJ2-7, with D perhaps matching TRBD2 (5 bases). Germline CDR1 and CDR2: SGHTA and FQGNSA. There are 16 residues in the CDR3. Trimming stripped 5 bases from V and 6 bases from J, with 23 bases between. CDR3 bases: TGTGCCAGCAGCCCCCGCCCGGGGTACCAAGCCGGCGAGCAGTACTTC. Its protein is CASSPRPGYQAGEQYF.

With respect to this clonotype: Given a much more abundant clone one base away, this may be a read error. The CDR3 end shows no conserved phenylalanine or tryptophan, and so a read error is likely. The DNA for the CDR3 is TGTGCCAGCAGTCCCGGACTGGTAAGGAACGAGCAGTACCTC. It specifies CASSPGLVRNEQYL. The chain uses TRBV28 and TRBJ2-7; D might be TRBD2 (5 bases). The germline gives CDR1 MDHEN, CDR2 SYDVKM. This CDR3 spans 14 amino acids. The ends were cut back, 5 bases at V and 5 bases at J, with 16 bases in the middle.

This clonotype was picked up many times. V usage is TRBV27 and J usage is TRBJ1-6, with D possibly TRBD1 on 5 matching bases. The CDR3 is 15 residues long. V gave up 7 bases and J gave up 7 bases, with 17 bases separating them. Per the germline V gene, CDR1 is MNHEY and CDR2 is SMNVEV (reference sequence). The CDR3 DNA reads TGTGCCAGCAAGGTCCAACGGGGCCAGAATTCACCCCTCCACTTT. Translation gives CASKVQRGQNSPLHF.

This clonotype was observed at least ten times. J is TRBJ2-7 and V is TRBV28; either TRBD1 or TRBD2 may supply D (5 bases each). The CDR3 covers 14 residues. V lost 8 bases and J 5 bases, leaving 19 bases between the germline ends. Germline V gene lookup returns CDR1 MDHEN and CDR2 SYDVKM. Here the CDR3 reads CASWAPGGSNEQYF. The CDR3 DNA reads TGTGCCAGCTGGGCCCCTGGGGGAAGTAACGAGCAGTACTTC.

CDR3 nucleotides: TGTGCCAGCAGCTTAGACAGGTACACCTACGAGCAGTACTTC. This sequence encodes CASSLDRYTYEQYF. The rearrangement links TRBV7-3 to TRBJ2-7; D might be TRBD1 (6 bases). The V end lost 2 bases, the J end lost 2 bases, and 10 bases lay between the germline ends. Germline CDR1 SGHTA, CDR2 FQGTGA. CDR3 length: 14 amino acids.

There are many counts of this clonotype. The chain is built from TRBV18 and TRBJ1-1, with no clear D. Germline loops: CDR1 KGHSH, CDR2 LQKENI. The CDR3 is 13 amino acids. Trimming pared 2 bases from V and 4 bases from J, leaving 8 bases between. Here the CDR3 DNA reads TGTGCCAGCTCACCAACCCGAGTCACTGAAGCTTTCTTT. This gives the protein CASSPTRVTEAFF.

This clonotype was picked up many times. The rearrangement links TRBV7-9 to TRBJ1-2; 7 bases align to TRBD1. This CDR3 is 14 amino acids long. Germline V CDR1 and CDR2: SEHNR, FQNEAQ (reference sequence). The V and J ends lost 5 bases and 7 bases, in that order; junction bases with no gene match: 10. CDR3 in amino acids: CASSETGVSAGYTF. CDR3 DNA sequence: TGTGCCAGCAGCGAAACAGGGGTATCCGCTGGCTACACCTTC.

The table lists this clonotype with a few counts. This chain joins TRBV5-8 and TRBJ1-4; perhaps TRBD1 as D (5 bases). V lost 4 bases and J 3 bases, leaving 13 bases between the germline ends. CDR3 length: 15 amino acids. Germline V lookup: CDR1 SGHTS, CDR2 YDEGEE. CDR3 in amino acids: CASSGEGWSNEKLFF. In DNA form, the CDR3 reads TGTGCCAGCAGCGGGGAGGGGTGGTCTAATGAAAAACTGTTTTTT. Drawing the rest from reference TRBV5-8 and TRBJ1-4, the complete variable domain is EAGVTQSPTHLIKTRGQQATLRCSPISGHTSVYWYQQALGLGLQFLLWYDEGEERNRGNFPPRFSGRQFPNYSSELNVNALELEDSALYLCASSGEGWSNEKLFFGSGTQLSVL.

As concerns this clonotype: A much more abundant neighbour one base away suggests this may be a read error. It is likely a read error, because the conserved phenylalanine at the end of the CDR3 is missing. This chain uses TRBV2 with TRBJ2-5; D gene uncertain. The V and J ends lost 7 bases and 3 bases respectively, with 15 bases between them. Germline CDR1 and CDR2: SNHLY and FYNNEI. This CDR3 region has 14 residues. Here the CDR3 reads CASKPPRIEETQYS. The CDR3 region has the DNA TGTGCCAGCAAGCCCCCCCGTATAGAAGAGACCCAGTACTCC.

With respect to this clonotype: Lacking the conserved final phenylalanine or tryptophan, this CDR3 likely reflects a read error. The chain has TRBV11-2 and TRBJ2-2; D ambiguous. Trimming removed 3 bases from V and 0 bases from J, with 5 bases in between. The CDR3 sequence is 14 residues long. Germline V gene data show CDR1 as SGHAT and CDR2 as FQNNGV. The CDR3 DNA follows: TGTGCCAGCAGCTTGATATCGAACACCGGGGAGCTGTTTGTT. Encoded protein: CASSLISNTGELFV.

Ten or more counts support this clonotype. The V gene is TRBV13, the J gene TRBJ1-4, with TRBD1 identical over 8 bases. Looked up from germline, CDR1 is PRHDT and CDR2 is FYEKMQ (reference sequence). V shed 6 bases and J 10 bases; nucleotides not matched to a gene: 10. The CDR3 length is 14 residues. Here the CDR3 DNA reads TGTGCCAGCAGAGGGGAGGACAGGGCTGGAAAACTGTTTTTT. It is translated as CASRGEDRAGKLFF.

This clonotype was picked up many times. The chain recombines TRBV12-3 or TRBV12-4 with TRBJ2-2, with D hard to call. Trimming cost V 5 bases and J 6 bases, with 13 bases left between them. The CDR3 spans 14 residues. The CDR3 reads CASSPHRRAGELFF. The CDR3 nucleotides read TGTGCCAGCAGTCCCCACCGCCGGGCCGGGGAGCTGTTTTTT.

In this sample, this clonotype turned up many times. V and J are TRBV7-9 and TRBJ1-2; a weak D match, TRBD1 (6 bases). The CDR3 spans 14 residues. Trimming took off 2 bases at V and 2 bases at J, with 9 bases between the two ends. Germline V gene sequence: CDR1 SEHNR, CDR2 FQNEAQ (reference sequence). CDR3 sequence (DNA): TGTGCCAGCAGCTTACCAGGGGTGAACTATGGCTACACCTTC. This codes for CASSLPGVNYGYTF.

This chain uses TRBV6-1 with TRBJ2-7, with a possible D match to TRBD1 (6 bases). V lost 6 bases to trimming and J lost 7 bases, with 13 bases between them. CDR3 size: 12 residues. CDR1 MNHNS and CDR2 SASEGT come from the germline V gene. The CDR3 coding sequence is TGTGCCAGCAGCAACAGGGTTGAGGAGCAGTACTTC. Its protein is CASSNRVEEQYF.

A few counts support this clonotype. The rearrangement joins TRBV6-1 to TRBJ2-2, with 7 bases lining up with TRBD2. V trimming: 8 bases; J trimming: 9 bases; junction bases outside the gene matches: 9. Germline loops: CDR1 MNHNS, CDR2 SASEGT. The length of the CDR3 is 13 residues. The CDR3 DNA sequence: TGTGCCAGCGGGGGGGAATCCAGCCGGGAGCTGTTTTTT. Translated, it gives CASGGESSRELFF.

This clonotype was seen a few times. The J gene is TRBJ2-3, the V gene TRBV9, with 8 bases fitting TRBD2. The V segment lost 0 bases and the J segment 3 bases; nucleotides outside the gene matches: 3. CDR3 length: 15 residues. Per germline, CDR1 SGDLS and CDR2 YYNGEE. The chain's CDR3 is CASSVAGLVTDTQYF. The CDR3 nucleotides are TGTGCCAGCAGCGTAGCGGGACTAGTGACAGATACGCAGTATTTT.

This clonotype was picked up a small number of times. V is TRBV14 and J is TRBJ1-3; D not certain. With 6 bases removed from V and 1 base from J, the gap between germline ends came to 13 bases. The CDR3 has 15 amino acids. Germline V gene sequence: CDR1 SGHDN, CDR2 FVKESK. CDR3 coding DNA: TGTGCCAGCAGTATAAACCTGGGTTCTGGAAACACCATATATTTT. It yields the protein CASSINLGSGNTIYF.

This clonotype was seen ten or more times. The rearrangement links TRBV27 to TRBJ2-7, with D possibly being TRBD1 or TRBD2 (5 bases each). Germline CDR1 is MNHEY and CDR2 is SMNVEV (reference sequence). This CDR3 is 13 amino acids long. Trimming took off 3 bases at V and 5 bases at J, with 11 bases between the two ends. CDR3 nucleotide sequence: TGTGCCAGCAGTTTGGGTAGGGGACACGAGCAGTACTTC. It specifies CASSLGRGHEQYF.

The V and J genes are TRBV19 and TRBJ2-7; 8 bases map to TRBD2. The V and J ends lost 4 bases and 5 bases, in that order; junction bases with no gene match: 19. The CDR3 consists of 18 residues. CDR1 LNHDA and CDR2 SQIVND come from the germline V gene (reference sequence). CDR3 sequence: CASSKYGFGAGDGDEQYF. CDR3 DNA: TGTGCCAGTAGTAAATACGGTTTTGGAGCGGGAGACGGGGACGAGCAGTACTTC. Filled out from reference TRBV19 and TRBJ2-7, the complete variable domain reads DGGITQSPKYLFRKEGQNVTLSCEQNLNHDAMYWYRQDPGQGLRLIYYSQIVNDFQKGDIAEGYSVSREKKESFPLTVTSAQKNPTAFYLCASSKYGFGAGDGDEQYFGPGTRLTVT.

This clonotype has ten or more counts. The chain uses TRBV11-2 and TRBJ2-7; the match to TRBD1 covers 10 bases. This CDR3 region has 15 residues. The V gene end was trimmed by 2 bases and the J gene end by 4 bases; junction bases not matched to a gene: 5. Germline values: CDR1 SGHAT, CDR2 FQNNGV. CDR3 residues: CASSLSDRGLYEQYF. CDR3 bases: TGTGCCAGCAGCTTAAGTGACAGGGGGCTGTACGAGCAGTACTTC.

This clonotype has more than one count but fewer than ten. The chain couples TRBV18 to TRBJ2-5; D is unresolved. Trimming removed 3 bases from V and 2 bases from J, with 16 bases in between. Germline lookup yields CDR1 KGHSH and CDR2 LQKENI. The CDR3 runs 16 residues. CDR3 residues: CASSPPKTGQQETQYF. CDR3 sequence (DNA): TGTGCCAGCTCACCTCCAAAGACCGGCCAGCAAGAGACCCAGTACTTC.

This clonotype was detected ten times or more. Here the CDR3 reads CASSPNSVSGELFF. The CDR3 region has the DNA TGTGCCAGCAGCCCAAATAGCGTCTCCGGGGAGCTGTTTTTT. This chain uses TRBV11-1 with TRBJ2-2, with D possibly being TRBD2 (5 bases). CDR1 and CDR2 (germline): SGHAT, FQDESV (reference sequence). CDR3 length equals 14 residues. V lost 5 bases, J lost 6 bases, and 13 bases lay in between.